This TCR beta chain was identified in a study of cytomegalovirus exposure and HLA in healthy donors. About the research overall: Drawn from HLA-typed donors, about 82 million unique TCRs were held in an early data release. General study points: In a later analysis, the majority of CMV-associated beta chains seemingly showed HLA restriction. Analysis performed later showed TCR beta chains linked to HLA being more clonally expanded than equally common others. Reportedly, fewer N-insertions than the approximately 700-donor mean appeared in an Asian-associated ancestry cluster in a later analysis.

The germline V gene encodes CDR1 SQVTM and CDR2 ANQGSEA. Trimming at V came to 0 bases and at J to 2 bases, leaving 4 bases not matched to a gene. The CDR3 contains 16 residues. For this clone: Antigen specificity is unknown.

In the PCR, 60 Vbeta and 13 Jbeta primers were used. Here immunoSEQ multiplex PCR was the method, and the copy in TCRdb shows in-frame clones only, minus some. The table records roughly 260,000 clones, about four fifths of them present only once. Sequences were obtained from PBMCs. The gene calls are TRBV29-1 and TRBJ2-7; 13 nucleotides align to TRBD2. The TCR sequence derives from a woman between 40 and 50 years old in good health and CMV-seropositive. The CDR3 DNA is TGCAGCGTTGAAGAGGGGACTAGCGGGGAGACCTACGAGCAGTACTTC. It yields the protein CSVEEGTSGETYEQYF.